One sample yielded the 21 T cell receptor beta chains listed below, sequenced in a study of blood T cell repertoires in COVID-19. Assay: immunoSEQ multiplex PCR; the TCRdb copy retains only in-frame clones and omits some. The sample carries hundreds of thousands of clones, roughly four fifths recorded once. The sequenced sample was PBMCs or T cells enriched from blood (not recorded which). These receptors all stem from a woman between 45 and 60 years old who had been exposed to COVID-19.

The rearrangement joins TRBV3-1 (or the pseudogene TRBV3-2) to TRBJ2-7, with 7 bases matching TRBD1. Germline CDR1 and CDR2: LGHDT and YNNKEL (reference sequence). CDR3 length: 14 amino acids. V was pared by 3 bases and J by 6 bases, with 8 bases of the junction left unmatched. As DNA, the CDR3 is TGTGCCAGCAGCCAGCTCGTGACAGGGCTCGAGCAGTACTTC. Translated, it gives CASSQLVTGLEQYF.

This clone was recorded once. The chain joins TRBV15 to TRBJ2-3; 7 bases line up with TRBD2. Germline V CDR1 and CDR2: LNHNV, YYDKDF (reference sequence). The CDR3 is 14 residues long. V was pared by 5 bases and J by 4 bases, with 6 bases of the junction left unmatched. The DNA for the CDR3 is TGTGCCACCAGCCGGGGGGAGAGGGCAGATACGCAGTATTTT. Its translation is CATSRGERADTQYF.

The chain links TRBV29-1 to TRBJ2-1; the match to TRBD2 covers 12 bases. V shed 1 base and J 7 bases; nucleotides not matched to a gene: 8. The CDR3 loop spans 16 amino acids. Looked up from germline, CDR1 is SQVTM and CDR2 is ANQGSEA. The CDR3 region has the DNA TGCAGCGTTGAAGGGCTAGCGGGGGGGCCTCCGAATGAGCAGTTCTTC. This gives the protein CSVEGLAGGPPNEQFF.

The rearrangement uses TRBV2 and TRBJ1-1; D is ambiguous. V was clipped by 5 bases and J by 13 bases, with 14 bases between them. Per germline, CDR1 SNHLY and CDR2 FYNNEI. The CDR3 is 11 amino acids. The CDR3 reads CASSYRGNGFF. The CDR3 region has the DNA TGTGCCAGCAGTTACCGGGGTAACGGTTTCTTT. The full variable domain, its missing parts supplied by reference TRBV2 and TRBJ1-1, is EPEVTQTPSHQVTQMGQEVILRCVPISNHLYFYWYRQILGQKVEFLVSFYNNEISEKSEIFDDQFSVERPDGSNFTLKIRSTKLEDSAMYFCASSYRGNGFFGQGTRLTVV.

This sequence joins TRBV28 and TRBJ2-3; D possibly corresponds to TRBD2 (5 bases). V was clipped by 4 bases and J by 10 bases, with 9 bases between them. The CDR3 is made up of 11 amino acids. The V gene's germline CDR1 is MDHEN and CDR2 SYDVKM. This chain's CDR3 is CASSSGIAQYF. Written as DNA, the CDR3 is TGTGCCAGCAGTTCGGGGATTGCGCAGTATTTT. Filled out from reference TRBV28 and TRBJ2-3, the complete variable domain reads DVKVTQSSRYLVKRTGEKVFLECVQDMDHENMFWYRQDPGLGLRLIYFSYDVKMKEKGDIPEGYSVSREKKERFSLILESASTNQTSMYLCASSSGIAQYFGPGTRLTVL.

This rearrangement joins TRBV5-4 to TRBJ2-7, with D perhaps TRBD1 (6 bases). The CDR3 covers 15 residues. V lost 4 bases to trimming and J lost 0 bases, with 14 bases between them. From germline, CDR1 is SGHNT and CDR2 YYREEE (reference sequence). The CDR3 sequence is CASSLDSLISYEQYF. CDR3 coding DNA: TGTGCCAGCAGCCTGGACAGCCTGATCTCCTACGAGCAGTACTTC.

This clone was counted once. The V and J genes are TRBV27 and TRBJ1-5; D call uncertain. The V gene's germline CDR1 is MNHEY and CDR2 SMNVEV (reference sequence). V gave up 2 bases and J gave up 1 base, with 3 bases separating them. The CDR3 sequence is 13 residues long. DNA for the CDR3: TGTGCCAGCAGTTTAGGCAGCAATCAGCCCCAGCATTTT. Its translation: CASSLGSNQPQHF.

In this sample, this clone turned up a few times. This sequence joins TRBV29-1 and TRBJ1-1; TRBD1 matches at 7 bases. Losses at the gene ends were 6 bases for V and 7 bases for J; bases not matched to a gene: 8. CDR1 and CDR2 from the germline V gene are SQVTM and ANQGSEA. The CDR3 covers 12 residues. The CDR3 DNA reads TGCAGCGTGAGGGACAGCATCTATGAAGCTTTCTTT. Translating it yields CSVRDSIYEAFF.

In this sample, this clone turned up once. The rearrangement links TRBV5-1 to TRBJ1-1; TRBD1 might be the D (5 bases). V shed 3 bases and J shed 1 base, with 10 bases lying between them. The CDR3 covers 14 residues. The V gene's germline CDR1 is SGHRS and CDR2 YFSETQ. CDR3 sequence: CASSYDSANTEAFF. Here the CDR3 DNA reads TGCGCCAGCAGCTACGACAGTGCGAACACTGAAGCTTTCTTT.

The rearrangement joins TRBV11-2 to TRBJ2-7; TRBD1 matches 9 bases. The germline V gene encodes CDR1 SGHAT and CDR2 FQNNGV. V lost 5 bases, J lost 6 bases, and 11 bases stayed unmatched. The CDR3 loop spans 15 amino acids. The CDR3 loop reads CASSPRDRVSSEQYF. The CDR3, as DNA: TGTGCCAGCAGCCCTCGGGACAGGGTCTCGAGCGAGCAGTACTTC.

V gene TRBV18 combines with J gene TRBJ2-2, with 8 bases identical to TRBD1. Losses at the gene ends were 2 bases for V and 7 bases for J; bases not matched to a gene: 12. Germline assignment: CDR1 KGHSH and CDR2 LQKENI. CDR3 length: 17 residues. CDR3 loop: CASSPYNGQGPVGELFF. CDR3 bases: TGTGCCAGCTCACCATACAACGGACAGGGACCCGTCGGGGAGCTGTTTTTT.

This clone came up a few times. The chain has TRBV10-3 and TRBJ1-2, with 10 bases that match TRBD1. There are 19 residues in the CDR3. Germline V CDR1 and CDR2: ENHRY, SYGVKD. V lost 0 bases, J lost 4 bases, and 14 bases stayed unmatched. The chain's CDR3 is CAISESTGTGATLGYGYTF. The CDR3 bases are TGTGCCATCAGTGAGTCGACTGGGACAGGGGCTACCTTAGGCTATGGCTACACCTTC.

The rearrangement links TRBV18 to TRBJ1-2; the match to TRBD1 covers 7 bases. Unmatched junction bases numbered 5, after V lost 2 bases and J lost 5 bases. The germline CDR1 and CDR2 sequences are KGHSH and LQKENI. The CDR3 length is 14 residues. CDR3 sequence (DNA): TGTGCCAGCTCACCATCCCAGGGGGAATATGGCTACACCTTC. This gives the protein CASSPSQGEYGYTF. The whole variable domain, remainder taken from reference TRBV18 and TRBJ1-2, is NAGVMQNPRHLVRRRGQEARLRCSPMKGHSHVYWYRQLPEEGLKFMVYLQKENIIDESGMPKERFSAEFPKEGPSILRIQQVVRGDSAAYFCASSPSQGEYGYTFGSGTRLTVV.

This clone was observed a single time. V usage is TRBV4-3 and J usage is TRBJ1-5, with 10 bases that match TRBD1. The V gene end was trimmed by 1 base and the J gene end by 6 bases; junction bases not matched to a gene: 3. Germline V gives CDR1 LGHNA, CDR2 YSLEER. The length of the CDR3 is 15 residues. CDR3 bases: TGCGCCAGCAGCCAAGTTTGGGACAGGGGTCAGCCCCAGCATTTT. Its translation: CASSQVWDRGQPQHF.

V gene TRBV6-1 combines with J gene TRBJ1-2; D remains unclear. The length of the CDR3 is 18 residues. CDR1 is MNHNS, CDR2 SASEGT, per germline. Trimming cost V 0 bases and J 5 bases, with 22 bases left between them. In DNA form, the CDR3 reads TGTGCCAGCAGTGAAGCCCGCATGACCCCTTGGGCGTATTATGGCTACACCTTC. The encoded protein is CASSEARMTPWAYYGYTF.

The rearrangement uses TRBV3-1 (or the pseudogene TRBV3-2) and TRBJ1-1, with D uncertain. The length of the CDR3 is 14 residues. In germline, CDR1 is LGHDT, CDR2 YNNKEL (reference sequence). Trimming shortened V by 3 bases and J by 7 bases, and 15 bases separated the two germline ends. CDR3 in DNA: TGTGCCAGCAGCCACTTCGGAAGGGAGAATGAAGCTTTCTTT. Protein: CASSHFGRENEAFF.

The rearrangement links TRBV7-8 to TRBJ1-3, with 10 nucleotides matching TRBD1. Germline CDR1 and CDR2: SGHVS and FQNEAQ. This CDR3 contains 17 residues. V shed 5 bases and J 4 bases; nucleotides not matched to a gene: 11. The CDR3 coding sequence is TGTGCCAGCAGCCTAAGACCGGGACAGGGGATCGGAAACACCATATATTTT. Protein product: CASSLRPGQGIGNTIYF.

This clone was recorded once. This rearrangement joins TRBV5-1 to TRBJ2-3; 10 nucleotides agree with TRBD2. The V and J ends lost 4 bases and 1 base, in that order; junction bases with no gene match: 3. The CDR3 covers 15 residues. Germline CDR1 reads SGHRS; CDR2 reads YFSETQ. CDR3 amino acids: CASSTLAGGTDTQYF. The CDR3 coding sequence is TGCGCCAGCAGCACTCTAGCGGGGGGCACAGATACGCAGTATTTT.

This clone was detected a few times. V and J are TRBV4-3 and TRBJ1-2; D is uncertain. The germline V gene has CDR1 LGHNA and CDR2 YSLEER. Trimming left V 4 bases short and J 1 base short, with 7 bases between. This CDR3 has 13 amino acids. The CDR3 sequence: CASSRGFNYGYTF. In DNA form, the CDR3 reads TGCGCCAGCAGCCGAGGCTTTAACTATGGCTACACCTTC.

CDR3 bases: TGTGCCACCAGCAGAGGGGAGCAAGCTAACTATGGCTACACCTTC. Residues: CATSRGEQANYGYTF. This sequence joins TRBV15 and TRBJ1-2; D gene ambiguous. This CDR3 region has 15 residues. V was shortened by 1 base and J by 0 bases, with 9 bases between the two germline ends. Germline V gene sequence: CDR1 LNHNV, CDR2 YYDKDF (reference sequence).

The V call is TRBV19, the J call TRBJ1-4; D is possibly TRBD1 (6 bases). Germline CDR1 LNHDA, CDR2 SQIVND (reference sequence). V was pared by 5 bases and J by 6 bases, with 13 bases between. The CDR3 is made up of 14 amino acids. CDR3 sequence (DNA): TGTGCCAGTAGTCTTGACAGGCGGGATGAAAAACTGTTTTTT. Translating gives CASSLDRRDEKLFF.